Presented here are 20 T cell receptor beta chains from one specimen sequenced in a study of T cell repertoires in cytomegalovirus infection. TCRdb passed the reads through MiXCR, listing each CDR3 protein once. The data show approximately 170,000 distinct CDR3 sequences, about 15% seen once. Sequencing used PBMCs. The source is a human donor in good health (CMV status not recorded). Some clones in this sample may be carry-over from other donors' samples.

The J gene is TRBJ1-1, the V gene TRBV12-3 or TRBV12-4; D may be TRBD1 (6 bases). Trimming took off 11 bases at V and 2 bases at J, with 18 bases between the two ends. CDR3 length: 14 residues. CDR3 in DNA: TGTGCCGCTGCCTCCGGGACAAAAAACACTGAAGCTTTCTTT. Protein sequence: CAAASGTKNTEAFF.

This clonotype has only a few counts. CDR3 amino acids: CASSLYNNEQFF. Written as DNA, the CDR3 is TGTGCCAGCAGCTTATACAACAATGAGCAGTTCTTC. The rearrangement uses TRBV11-2 and TRBJ2-1, with D uncertain. Per germline, CDR1 SGHAT and CDR2 FQNNGV. V was shortened by 2 bases and J by 5 bases, with 4 bases between the two germline ends. The CDR3 sequence is 12 residues long.

In its sample, this clonotype was seen many times. The chain recombines TRBV7-2 with TRBJ2-5; D gene ambiguous. The CDR3 covers 12 residues. Germline V gene lookup returns CDR1 SGHTA and CDR2 FQGNSA. V lost 7 bases to trimming and J lost 5 bases, with 11 bases between them. DNA for the CDR3: TGTGCCAGCACCCCCGCGATGGAGACCCAGTACTTC. Residues: CASTPAMETQYF.

This rearrangement joins TRBV6-2 or TRBV6-3 to TRBJ1-3; D might be TRBD1 (6 bases). V shed 5 bases and J shed 2 bases, with 7 bases lying between them. Germline lookup yields CDR1 MNHEY and CDR2 SVGEGT. The CDR3 consists of 13 residues. The CDR3 sequence is CASSRQAGNTIYF. The CDR3 DNA follows: TGTGCCAGCAGTCGACAGGCTGGAAACACCATATATTTT.

This clonotype occurred a few times. The CDR3 region is CASSLSAAGAGELFF. Written as DNA, the CDR3 is TGTGCCAGCAGTTTAAGCGCGGCAGGCGCCGGGGAGCTGTTTTTT. V gene TRBV28 combines with J gene TRBJ2-2, with D hard to call. Trimming took off 2 bases at V and 6 bases at J, with 13 bases between the two ends. Germline-derived CDR1 and CDR2 are MDHEN and SYDVKM. The CDR3 has 15 residues.

Notes on this clonotype: This may be a read error: a much more frequent sequence differs by one nucleotide. CDR3 sequence: CASSSGLEGNTEAFF. The CDR3 nucleotides read TGTGCCAGCAGCTCGGGCCTGGAGGGGAACACTGAAGCTTTCTTT. The chain couples TRBV7-3 to TRBJ1-1; D is uncertain. The V and J ends lost 4 bases and 1 base respectively, with 13 bases between them. The CDR3 totals 15 residues. The germline V gene encodes CDR1 SGHTA and CDR2 FQGTGA.

This clonotype was observed a handful of times. One end of the junction is discordant with germline, which a read error may explain. The chain combines TRBV6-2 or TRBV6-3 with TRBJ2-1; TRBD2 matches 10 bases. The germline V gene has CDR1 MNHEY and CDR2 SVGEGT. This CDR3 is built from 16 residues. CDR3 residues: CASSYTTSGRASERFF. The DNA of the CDR3 is TGTGCCAGCAGTTACACTACAAGCGGGAGGGCTAGTGAGCGGTTCTTC.

This clonotype was seen more than once but under ten times. CDR3 region: CSAGAGGTQETQYF. The DNA of the CDR3 is TGCAGCGCCGGGGCCGGAGGCACCCAAGAGACCCAGTACTTC. V is TRBV29-1 and J is TRBJ2-5, with D tentatively TRBD1 or TRBD2 (5 bases each). V dropped 7 bases and J dropped 1 base, with 16 bases sitting between them. Germline CDR1 is SQVTM and CDR2 is ANQGSEA. This CDR3 spans 14 amino acids.

At least ten counts were recorded for this clonotype. The chain joins TRBV28 to TRBJ1-4, with 8 bases fitting TRBD1. V gave up 6 bases and J gave up 4 bases; unmatched junction bases: 4. Per the germline V gene, CDR1 is MDHEN and CDR2 is SYDVKM. The CDR3 runs to 14 residues. CDR3 bases: TGTGCCAGCAGCCGGGACAGGTATAATGAAAAACTGTTTTTT. Translating it yields CASSRDRYNEKLFF.

The chain employs TRBV10-3 and TRBJ1-3; D ambiguous. The CDR3 runs to 14 residues. Germline V CDR1 and CDR2: ENHRY, SYGVKD. V was cut by 7 bases and J by 0 bases, with 10 bases left in between. DNA of the CDR3: TGTGCCATCAAGGACTTCAACTCTGGAAACACCATATATTTT. It encodes CAIKDFNSGNTIYF.

This clonotype was observed a few times. The limits of the CDR3 on the DNA are not certain, so only TCRdb's listed CDR3 is given. The chain carries TRBV7-9 and TRBJ2-7; TRBD1, as called in the table, went unchecked against the DNA. Germline V lookup: CDR1 SEHNR, CDR2 FQNEAQ (reference sequence). The CDR3 contains 17 residues when both ends are counted. CDR3: CASSFGPGTASSYEQYF.

This clonotype was seen at least ten times. The chain employs TRBV7-2 and TRBJ2-7; either TRBD1 or TRBD2 may fit D (5 bases each). Trimming removed 3 bases at V and 6 bases at J, with 6 bases between. CDR3 size: 11 residues. From germline, CDR1 is SGHTA and CDR2 FQGNSA. CDR3 in DNA: TGTGCCAGCAGCTTTGGGGGCGAGCAGTACTTC. As protein: CASSFGGEQYF.

A few counts support this clonotype. The chain couples TRBV6-5 to TRBJ2-7; D tentatively reads TRBD1 or TRBD2 (6 bases each). The CDR3 consists of 15 residues. With 2 bases removed from V and 2 bases from J, the gap between germline ends came to 13 bases. Germline V gene sequence: CDR1 MNHEY, CDR2 SVGAGI. The CDR3 sequence is CASSYEGGFTYEQYF. In DNA form, the CDR3 reads TGTGCCAGCAGTTACGAGGGGGGTTTCACCTACGAGCAGTACTTC.

This clonotype appeared a few times. The chain carries TRBV20-1 and TRBJ2-7; 8 bases align to TRBD2. This CDR3 contains 15 residues. Trimming took 0 bases from V and 3 from J; bases not matched to a gene: 7. In germline, CDR1 is DFQATT, CDR2 SNEGSKA (reference sequence). The CDR3 DNA follows: TGCAGTGCTAGAGATCGGGAGGGAGGGCTCTACGAGCAGTACTTC. It codes for CSARDREGGLYEQYF.

CDR3: CASSPGQLQETQYF. The CDR3 DNA reads as TGTGCCAGCAGCCCTGGACAGCTCCAAGAGACCCAGTACTTC. This sequence joins TRBV28 and TRBJ2-5; D is possibly TRBD1 (6 bases). CDR3 size: 14 residues. Germline loops: CDR1 MDHEN, CDR2 SYDVKM. Trimming took off 6 bases at V and 1 base at J, with 12 bases between the two ends.

The chain links TRBV12-3 or TRBV12-4 to TRBJ1-1; D ambiguous. This CDR3 is built from 13 residues. With 3 bases removed from V and 4 bases from J, the gap between germline ends came to 9 bases. CDR3 nucleotides: TGTGCCAGCAGTTTTTGGAGGGCCACTGAAGCTTTCTTT. Amino acid sequence: CASSFWRATEAFF.

This clonotype was seen more than once but under ten times. V usage is TRBV15 and J usage is TRBJ2-1; tentative D call: TRBD2 (5 bases). The length of the CDR3 is 13 residues. Germline lookup yields CDR1 LNHNV and CDR2 YYDKDF (reference sequence). V lost 3 bases and J lost 12, with 15 bases in between. The CDR3 region is CATSSRTGTGQFF. The CDR3 coding sequence is TGTGCCACCAGCAGTCGGACTGGCACGGGGCAGTTCTTC. Full variable domain (remainder filled in from reference TRBV15 and TRBJ2-1): DAMVIQNPRYQVTQFGKPVTLSCSQTLNHNVMYWYQQKSSQAPKLLFHYYDKDFNNEADTPDNFQSRRPNTSFCFLDIRSPGLGDTAMYLCATSSRTGTGQFFGPGTRLTVL.

This clonotype was counted only a few times. This sequence joins TRBV20-1 and TRBJ2-7; TRBD2 aligns across 14 bases. V was clipped by 3 bases and J by 6 bases; unmatched bases: 7. CDR3 length: 15 amino acids. Germline-derived CDR1 and CDR2 are DFQATT and SNEGSKA (reference sequence). CDR3 DNA sequence: TGCAGTGCTAGGTCCGGGACTAGCGGGAGTATCGAGCAGTACTTC. Translated, it gives CSARSGTSGSIEQYF.

The sample holds many counts of this clonotype. The chain links TRBV6-2 or TRBV6-3 to TRBJ2-7, with 9 bases that match TRBD1. CDR1 and CDR2 (germline): MNHEY, SVGEGT. This CDR3 is 14 amino acids long. V shed 2 bases, J shed 3 bases, and the junction held 2 bases outside the gene matches. The CDR3 here is CASSYRTGVYEQYF. The CDR3 coding sequence is TGTGCCAGCAGTTACCGGACAGGGGTCTACGAGCAGTACTTC.

This clonotype showed up just a few times. The J gene is TRBJ1-1, the V gene TRBV29-1; possible D gene TRBD1, 6 bases. The CDR3 is 17 residues long. The V end lost 2 bases, the J end lost 0 bases, and 19 bases lay between the germline ends. Looked up from germline, CDR1 is SQVTM and CDR2 is ANQGSEA. Here the CDR3 DNA reads TGCAGCGTTGAAATAAGGGGCAGGGGCCCCATGAACACTGAAGCTTTCTTT. Protein: CSVEIRGRGPMNTEAFF.